Each of the 20 T cell receptor beta chains below was sequenced from the same sample in a study of regulatory T cells in long-lasting Graves disease (dated by TCRdb to the early 2020s). Library preparation was by multiplex PCR. Sequencing used an Illumina HiSeq 4000. To build TCR beta libraries, CDR3 regions were amplified by Arm-PCR using iRepertoire HTBI primers. TCRdb reanalyzed the raw reads on its own, using fastp at Q25 for trimming and MiXCR for clone calling, and kept in-frame beta chains. Identical CDR3 proteins give one entry, which carries the most common genes and DNA. Counted in this sample were almost 450,000 distinct CDR3 sequences; roughly 15% of them appeared once. The top ten clones comprise about 11% of the sample. The time point label on this specimen signifies: newly diagnosed GD, antithyroid drugs for less than 3 months. For both TCR sequencing and RNA sequencing, RNA was extracted from PBMCs in TRIzol.

These records were also assigned to another study, of T cells in Graves' hyperthyroidism and ophthalmopathy.

Sequencing used peripheral blood mononuclear cells (PBMCs), obtained at new diagnosis, from a patient treated with antithyroid drugs. Every receptor here comes from a woman aged 30 to 39 with Graves disease. Donor details come from another sample of the same person, matched by shared clones.

The CDR3 coding sequence is TGTGCCACCTTGGGACTAGCTTTGGGCGGTGAGCAGTTCTTC. This encodes CATLGLALGGEQFF. V gene TRBV7-9 combines with J gene TRBJ2-1, with 9 bases lining up with TRBD2. Germline V gene sequence: CDR1 SEHNR, CDR2 FQNEAQ (reference sequence). The length of the CDR3 is 14 residues. The ends lost 10 bases at V and 9 bases at J; junction bases unmatched: 13.

Ten or more counts support this clonotype. This sequence joins TRBV7-9 and TRBJ2-1, with D perhaps TRBD2 (5 bases). This CDR3 has 16 residues. Germline CDR1 reads SEHNR; CDR2 reads FQNEAQ (reference sequence). V was cut by 5 bases and J by 2 bases, with 16 bases left in between. The CDR3 sequence is CASSLTRGWTYNEQFF. The CDR3 DNA sequence: TGTGCCAGCAGCCTTACGCGCGGGTGGACCTACAATGAGCAGTTCTTC.

This clonotype has ten or more counts. As DNA, the CDR3 is TGTGCCAGCAGTTTGGCAGATATGAACACTGAAGCTTTCTTT. Translating it yields CASSLADMNTEAFF. The rearrangement uses TRBV12-3 or TRBV12-4 and TRBJ1-1; D gene ambiguous. V was shortened by 3 bases and J by 0 bases, with 8 bases between the two germline ends. CDR3 length: 14 amino acids.

This clonotype was found many times. Written as DNA, the CDR3 is TGTGCCAGCGGCCAGCCCGAGCGGGACGACAATGAGCAGTTCTTC. This translates into CASGQPERDDNEQFF. This sequence joins TRBV2 and TRBJ2-1; 7 nucleotides align to TRBD2. Germline values: CDR1 SNHLY, CDR2 FYNNEI. The CDR3 spans 15 residues. Trimming took 8 bases from V and 5 from J; bases not matched to a gene: 12.

This clonotype was seen many times. The J gene is TRBJ2-3, the V gene TRBV20-1; the D is unclear. The V and J ends lost 5 bases and 1 base respectively, with 16 bases between them. Germline CDR1 reads DFQATT; CDR2 reads SNEGSKA (reference sequence). This CDR3 has 15 residues. The CDR3 is CSAPPTRLGTDTQYF. As DNA, the CDR3 is TGCAGTGCTCCTCCTACAAGGCTGGGCACAGATACGCAGTATTTT.

This clonotype has more than one count but fewer than ten. A much larger clone differs from this one at a single base, so this may be a read error. The chain couples TRBV3-1 to TRBJ1-5; 7 bases fit TRBD1. The CDR3 runs to 14 residues. The germline V gene has CDR1 LGHDT and CDR2 YNNKEL (reference sequence). The CDR3 nucleotides read TGTGCCAGCAGCCAAGCAGGGGGTGGGCAGCCCCGGCATTTT. This gives the protein CASSQAGGGQPRHF.

This clonotype was detected ten times or more. The rearrangement uses TRBV6-1 and TRBJ2-5; 10 nucleotides match TRBD2. CDR3 length: 14 residues. CDR1 is MNHNS, CDR2 SASEGT, per germline. The V gene end was trimmed by 4 bases and the J gene end by 2 bases; junction bases not matched to a gene: 1. This chain's CDR3 is CASSATSGQETQYF. CDR3 DNA: TGTGCCAGCAGTGCGACTAGCGGGCAAGAGACCCAGTACTTC.

The V and J genes are TRBV2 and TRBJ2-7, with 7 bases aligning to TRBD2. Trimming took 8 bases from V and 1 from J; bases not matched to a gene: 5. Germline lookup yields CDR1 SNHLY and CDR2 FYNNEI. This CDR3 has 13 residues. CDR3 nucleotides: TGTGCCAGCGTGCAGCGGGAATCCTACGAGCAGTACTTC. It is translated as CASVQRESYEQYF. Looking up the rest from reference TRBV2 and TRBJ2-7 gives the full variable domain: EPEVTQTPSHQVTQMGQEVILRCVPISNHLYFYWYRQILGQKVEFLVSFYNNEISEKSEIFDDQFSVERPDGSNFTLKIRSTKLEDSAMYFCASVQRESYEQYFGPGTRLTVT.

The chain has TRBV7-9 and TRBJ2-5; D unclear. CDR3 length: 13 residues. Deletions cut 2 bases from V and 1 base from J, with 5 bases between. Per germline, CDR1 SEHNR and CDR2 FQNEAQ (reference sequence). CDR3 protein: CASSLSVQETQYF. The CDR3 DNA reads as TGTGCCAGCAGCTTAAGTGTCCAAGAGACCCAGTACTTC. Full variable domain (missing parts from reference TRBV7-9 and TRBJ2-5): DTGVSQNPRHKITKRGQNVTFRCDPISEHNRLYWYRQTLGQGPEFLTYFQNEAQLEKSRLLSDRFSAERPKGSFSTLEIQRTEQGDSAMYLCASSLSVQETQYFGPGTRLLVL.

Ten or more counts support this clonotype. V gene TRBV11-2 combines with J gene TRBJ2-7, with D maybe TRBD1 (5 bases). The CDR3 loop spans 16 amino acids. CDR1 is SGHAT, CDR2 FQNNGV, per germline. The ends were cut back, 5 bases at V and 4 bases at J, with 21 bases in the middle. CDR3 residues: CASSSPQGLHLYEQYF. CDR3 nucleotide sequence: TGTGCCAGCAGCAGTCCTCAGGGTTTGCATTTATACGAGCAGTACTTC.

The CDR3 sequence is CSAKDFPSTDTQYF. CDR3 nucleotides: TGCAGTGCAAAGGACTTTCCTAGCACAGATACGCAGTATTTT. The chain recombines TRBV20-1 with TRBJ2-3; TRBD2 is a possible D gene (5 bases). The CDR3 totals 14 residues. CDR1 and CDR2 (germline): DFQATT, SNEGSKA (reference sequence). V was pared by 6 bases and J by 0 bases, with 13 bases between.

The chain joins TRBV27 to TRBJ2-7, with 7 bases aligning to TRBD2. Trimming at V came to 4 bases and at J to 0 bases, leaving 3 bases not matched to a gene. CDR1 is MNHEY, CDR2 SMNVEV, per germline (reference sequence). CDR3 length: 14 residues. CDR3 amino acids: CASSSTSTSYEQYF. In DNA form, the CDR3 reads TGTGCCAGCAGTTCGACTAGCACCTCCTACGAGCAGTACTTC.

Note on this clonotype: A much larger clone lies a single base off, so this may be a read error. CDR3 nucleotide sequence: TGCAGTGCTAGAGATTCGGAGGGGGCGCGTGACTACACCTTC. Translated: CSARDSEGARDYTF. The rearrangement uses TRBV20-1 and TRBJ1-2, with TRBD1 identical over 7 bases. The CDR3 is made up of 14 amino acids. The germline V gene encodes CDR1 DFQATT and CDR2 SNEGSKA (reference sequence). With 0 bases clipped from V and 10 bases from J, the junction kept 11 bases outside the gene matches.

This clonotype was recorded at least ten times. This chain links TRBV13 with TRBJ2-7; D possibly uses TRBD1 or TRBD2 (6 bases each). Deletions cut 8 bases from V and 3 bases from J, with 23 bases between. The CDR3 extends over 16 amino acids. Per the germline V gene, CDR1 is PRHDT and CDR2 is FYEKMQ (reference sequence). DNA of the CDR3: TGTGCCAGCTCCAGCGGGTTGGGGGGCCCTTTCTACGAGCAGTACTTC. This encodes CASSSGLGGPFYEQYF.

Details on this clonotype: A read error is possible here, since a much larger clone lies one base away. The genes are TRBV27 and TRBJ2-1; tentatively, D is TRBD1 (6 bases). Trimming removed 7 bases at V and 10 bases at J, with 23 bases between. Germline V gene lookup returns CDR1 MNHEY and CDR2 SMNVEV (reference sequence). CDR3 length: 15 amino acids. Here the CDR3 DNA reads TGTGCCAGCACCCTACGAGGGACACAATCCTACGAGCAGTTCTTC. This codes for CASTLRGTQSYEQFF.

This clonotype has ten or more counts. This chain joins TRBV30 and TRBJ1-1; 12 nucleotides align to TRBD1. Germline CDR1 is GTSNPN and CDR2 is SVGIG (reference sequence). V gave up 2 bases and J gave up 4 bases; unmatched junction bases: 8. The length of the CDR3 is 16 residues. CDR3 loop: CAWSRTSGQGATEAFF. The DNA of the CDR3 is TGTGCCTGGAGTCGAACCTCGGGACAGGGGGCCACTGAAGCTTTCTTT.

The table lists this clonotype with many counts. The rearrangement joins TRBV7-2 to TRBJ2-3; D might be TRBD1 (7 bases). V dropped 2 bases and J dropped 4 bases, with 13 bases sitting between them. The CDR3 runs to 15 residues. CDR1 and CDR2 (germline): SGHTA, FQGNSA. CDR3 amino acids: CASSLQTRGADTQYF. The CDR3 nucleotides read TGTGCCAGCAGCTTACAGACCAGGGGGGCAGATACGCAGTATTTT.

In the case of this clonotype: A far larger clone is one base from this, pointing to a likely read error. This chain joins TRBV7-3 and TRBJ1-1; TRBD2 aligns across 12 bases. Matching the DNA end better, TRBJ2-3 makes the J call doubtful. The V gene's germline CDR1 is SGHTA and CDR2 FQGTGA. This CDR3 region has 19 residues. Here the CDR3 reads CASSPTRLGLAGGTHTQYF. The CDR3 region has the DNA TGTGCCAGCAGCCCAACCCGTTTAGGGCTAGCGGGAGGGACACATACGCAGTATTTT.

In its sample, this clonotype was seen many times. The rearrangement uses TRBV11-2 and TRBJ2-2; TRBD2 is a possible D gene (6 bases). Trimming pared 1 base from V and 6 bases from J, leaving 24 bases between. This CDR3 has 19 amino acids. Germline CDR1 SGHAT, CDR2 FQNNGV. The CDR3 DNA reads as TGTGCCAGCAGCTTAGCCCCCCCCTTGACTAGGACCCATTCCGGGGAGCTGTTTTTT. It is translated as CASSLAPPLTRTHSGELFF.

This clonotype has a handful of counts. A much larger clone sits a single nucleotide away, making a read error possible. This chain uses TRBV28 with TRBJ2-3; no firm D call. Germline V gene sequence: CDR1 MDHEN, CDR2 SYDVKM. CDR3 length: 14 residues. The germline V and J ends were trimmed by 6 bases and 0 bases, with 10 bases remaining between them. CDR3 sequence reads: CASSRDTSTDTQYF. DNA of the CDR3: TGTGCCAGCAGCCGAGACACTAGCACAGATACGCAGTATTTT.